These 26 T cell receptor beta chains originate from one sample sequenced in a study of T-cell memory formation after mild COVID-19. TCRdb ran MiXCR on the 5' RACE reads and lists one entry per CDR3 protein. The sample yields some 150,000 distinct CDR3 sequences, 11% to 15% seen once. Material for sequencing was PBMCs or a T cell subset sorted from them (not recorded which). The receptors come from an adult woman who had mild COVID-19 (a few samples of this study predate the infection). Cell type and time point are not known.

In its sample, this clonotype was seen a few times. The rearrangement joins TRBV11-2 to TRBJ2-5; tentatively, D is TRBD1 or TRBD2 (5 bases each). The germline V and J ends were trimmed by 5 bases and 5 bases, with 24 bases remaining between them. The CDR3 is 17 residues long. Germline loops: CDR1 SGHAT, CDR2 FQNNGV. CDR3 in amino acids: CASSHKVVGVETETQYF. CDR3 DNA sequence: TGTGCCAGCAGCCACAAAGTAGTGGGGGTTGAGACGGAGACCCAGTACTTC.

This clonotype turned up a few times. This chain joins TRBV4-1 and TRBJ1-4, with D unclear. Germline V CDR1 and CDR2: MGHRA, YSYEKL. CDR3 size: 18 residues. V was cut by 1 base and J by 8 bases, with 23 bases left in between. The CDR3 sequence is CASSQVMIQLSMGEKLFF. DNA of the CDR3: TGCGCCAGCAGCCAAGTAATGATCCAGTTAAGTATGGGAGAAAAACTGTTTTTT.

In its sample, this clonotype was seen a few times. The rearrangement links TRBV5-6 to TRBJ2-7; no firm D call. Trimming took off 0 bases at V and 1 base at J, with 11 bases between the two ends. The length of the CDR3 is 15 residues. Germline V gene data show CDR1 as SGHDT and CDR2 as YYEEEE. The CDR3 sequence is CASSLGPSGSYEQYF. In DNA, the CDR3 is TGTGCCAGCAGCTTGGGACCCAGTGGTTCCTACGAGCAGTACTTC.

This clonotype was recorded at least ten times. The J gene is TRBJ1-1, the V gene TRBV12-3 or TRBV12-4; no clear D gene. Between the trimmed V and J ends, which lost 1 base and 1 base, there was a span of 7 bases. This CDR3 region has 14 residues. CDR3 sequence: CASSLGRQNTEAFF. The CDR3 DNA reads as TGTGCCAGCAGTTTAGGTCGGCAGAACACTGAAGCTTTCTTT.

This clonotype has a handful of counts. The chain links TRBV5-5 to TRBJ2-3, with 7 bases fitting TRBD1. This CDR3 has 17 amino acids. Per germline, CDR1 SGHKS and CDR2 YYEKEE (reference sequence). The V segment lost 0 bases and the J segment 0 bases; nucleotides outside the gene matches: 7. Here the CDR3 DNA reads TGTGCCAGCAGCTTGGAGCCGGGACAGAGCAGCACAGATACGCAGTATTTT. Protein sequence: CASSLEPGQSSTDTQYF.

The rearrangement links TRBV10-3 to TRBJ2-3; 10 nucleotides line up with TRBD1. Unmatched junction bases numbered 3, after V lost 6 bases and J lost 3 bases. Germline-derived CDR1 and CDR2 are ENHRY and SYGVKD. The CDR3 has 14 residues. The CDR3 region has the DNA TGTGCCATCAGAGACAGGGGGCTGACAGATACGCAGTATTTT. It is translated as CAIRDRGLTDTQYF.

V and J are TRBV4-3 and TRBJ2-5, with TRBD2 matching over 12 bases. This CDR3 is built from 15 residues. Trimming took 4 bases from V and 2 from J; bases not matched to a gene: 2. The germline gives CDR1 LGHNA, CDR2 YSLEER. DNA of the CDR3: TGCGCCAGCAGCCCCGGACTAGCGGGACAAGAGACCCAGTACTTC. It is translated as CASSPGLAGQETQYF.

This clonotype was counted between two and nine times. The chain links TRBV25-1 to TRBJ2-2; D gene uncertain. CDR3 size: 14 residues. Germline assignment: CDR1 MGHDK and CDR2 SYGVNS. Trimming took off 4 bases at V and 6 bases at J, with 12 bases between the two ends. CDR3 in amino acids: CASSARERPGELFF. CDR3 coding DNA: TGTGCCAGCAGTGCCCGAGAACGACCCGGGGAGCTGTTTTTT.

This clonotype was seen repeatedly, ten times or more. The chain links TRBV7-9 to TRBJ2-7; no clear D gene. Trimming removed 5 bases from V and 6 bases from J, with 11 bases in between. There are 12 residues in the CDR3. Germline V gives CDR1 SEHNR, CDR2 FQNEAQ (reference sequence). The CDR3 sequence is CASSPLAVEQYF. The CDR3 DNA is TGTGCCAGCAGCCCTCTGGCAGTCGAGCAGTACTTC.

This clonotype was seen a handful of times. DNA for the CDR3: TGTGCCAGCAGCTTAGTCACCGACTCTACCCAGTACTTC. The encoded protein is CASSLVTDSTQYF. V gene TRBV7-6 combines with J gene TRBJ2-5; no clear D. Germline V gene data show CDR1 as SGHVS and CDR2 as FNYEAQ. V lost 1 base and J 8 bases, leaving 11 bases between the germline ends. The CDR3 runs 13 residues.

This clonotype occurred many times. The genes are TRBV7-9 and TRBJ1-1, with 9 bases identical to TRBD1. J gave up 7 bases and V 3 bases, and 12 bases lay outside the gene matches. The CDR3 covers 16 residues. The germline V gene has CDR1 SEHNR and CDR2 FQNEAQ (reference sequence). The CDR3 DNA reads TGTGCCAGCAGCTTGGGACAGGGACTGACAGAGGATGAAGCTTTCTTT. Its translation: CASSLGQGLTEDEAFF.

This clonotype was detected only a few times. One junction end does not reproduce the germline sequence, and a read error may be involved. This chain joins TRBV7-9 and TRBJ2-7; 7 nucleotides line up with TRBD1. Germline V CDR1 and CDR2: SEHNR, FQNEAQ (reference sequence). There are 15 residues in the CDR3. The CDR3 region has the DNA TGTGCCAGCAGCCAATACAGGGGCGCCTCCTCCGAGCAGTACTTC. It translates to CASSQYRGASSEQYF.

This clonotype appeared a few times. J is TRBJ2-1 and V is TRBV7-9; D call uncertain. Germline CDR1 is SEHNR and CDR2 is FQNEAQ (reference sequence). The CDR3 is made up of 12 amino acids. The V and J ends lost 7 bases and 5 bases respectively, with 9 bases between them. The chain's CDR3 is CASTYTNNEQFF. Here the CDR3 DNA reads TGTGCCAGCACGTACACGAACAATGAGCAGTTCTTC.

J is TRBJ2-2 and V is TRBV15; D might be TRBD1 or TRBD2, each matching 5 bases. The germline V gene encodes CDR1 LNHNV and CDR2 YYDKDF (reference sequence). CDR3 length: 12 residues. V was cut by 9 bases and J by 5 bases, with 10 bases left in between. CDR3 amino acids: CATGWGTGELFF. CDR3 nucleotide sequence: TGTGCCACGGGGTGGGGGACCGGGGAGCTGTTTTTT.

The chain combines TRBV25-1 with TRBJ2-7; D is uncertain. V gave up 3 bases and J gave up 5 bases, with 17 bases separating them. The CDR3 runs to 15 residues. CDR1 is MGHDK, CDR2 SYGVNS, per germline. This CDR3 reads CASSDSEQFFDEQYF. In DNA, the CDR3 is TGTGCCAGCAGTGACTCAGAACAGTTTTTCGACGAGCAGTACTTC.

This chain connects TRBV4-1 to TRBJ2-7; 9 bases map to TRBD2. The V gene end was trimmed by 2 bases and the J gene end by 5 bases; junction bases not matched to a gene: 13. The CDR3 totals 17 residues. CDR1 is MGHRA, CDR2 YSYEKL, per germline. CDR3 in amino acids: CASSQPPGSGGEDEQYF. CDR3 DNA: TGCGCCAGCAGCCAACCCCCCGGTAGCGGGGGAGAGGACGAGCAGTACTTC.

There are a few counts of this clonotype. CDR3 loop: CASSDTGTDTQYF. DNA of the CDR3: TGCGCCAGCAGCGACACCGGCACAGATACGCAGTATTTT. V gene TRBV5-1 combines with J gene TRBJ2-3; D remains unclear. Per germline, CDR1 SGHRS and CDR2 YFSETQ. This CDR3 region has 13 residues. Between the trimmed V and J ends, which lost 4 bases and 1 base, there was a span of 7 bases.

In this sample, this clonotype turned up a few times. The chain employs TRBV24-1 and TRBJ2-1; 7 bases fit TRBD2. Looked up from germline, CDR1 is KGHDR and CDR2 is SFDVKD. The CDR3 runs 15 residues. The V and J ends lost 0 bases and 3 bases, in that order; junction bases with no gene match: 1. CDR3 amino acids: CATSDLAGDYNEQFF. The CDR3 nucleotides are TGTGCCACCAGTGATTTGGCGGGAGACTACAATGAGCAGTTCTTC.

The chain employs TRBV5-5 and TRBJ2-1; the match to TRBD1 covers 9 bases. The CDR3 is 14 amino acids. Germline CDR1 is SGHKS and CDR2 is YYEKEE (reference sequence). The junction had 5 bases not matched to a gene; V was cut back by 2 bases and J by 8 bases. The CDR3 reads CASSFGTGSYEQFF. CDR3 DNA: TGTGCCAGCAGCTTCGGGACAGGGTCGTATGAGCAGTTCTTC.

The chain links TRBV20-1 to TRBJ2-3; 8 bases align to TRBD2. Trimming removed 1 base from V and 2 bases from J; junction bases left unmatched: 2. The CDR3 runs 14 residues. Germline-derived CDR1 and CDR2 are DFQATT and SNEGSKA (reference sequence). Here the CDR3 reads CSARGREATDTQYF. The CDR3 DNA is TGCAGTGCTAGAGGGCGGGAGGCCACAGATACGCAGTATTTT.

This clonotype was counted between two and nine times. The V and J genes are TRBV12-3 or TRBV12-4 and TRBJ2-7; a possible D gene is TRBD1 (6 bases). The CDR3 sequence is 15 residues long. Trimming took off 5 bases at V and 5 bases at J, with 19 bases between the two ends. This CDR3 reads CASSMTGARPDEQYF. The CDR3 region has the DNA TGTGCCAGCAGTATGACAGGTGCTCGCCCTGACGAGCAGTACTTC.

The chain is built from TRBV9 and TRBJ2-7; tentative D call: TRBD2 (5 bases). Deletions cut 4 bases from V and 3 bases from J, with 14 bases between. The length of the CDR3 is 14 residues. Looked up from germline, CDR1 is SGDLS and CDR2 is YYNGEE. In nucleotides, the CDR3 is TGTGCCAGCAGCTCGGGCGGGCGAGACTACGAGCAGTACTTC. Protein: CASSSGGRDYEQYF.

This clonotype came up a few times. The chain uses TRBV18 and TRBJ1-1; D uncertain. Germline assignment: CDR1 KGHSH and CDR2 LQKENI. CDR3 length: 14 amino acids. With 3 bases removed from V and 3 bases from J, the gap between germline ends came to 11 bases. CDR3 sequence reads: CASSPRARDTEAFF. CDR3 DNA sequence: TGTGCCAGCTCACCCAGAGCCCGAGACACTGAAGCTTTCTTT.

The genes are TRBV6-6 and TRBJ1-5; D possibly corresponds to TRBD1 (5 bases). The ends were cut back, 10 bases at V and 5 bases at J, with 15 bases in the middle. Germline values: CDR1 MNHNY, CDR2 SVGAGI (reference sequence). The CDR3 loop spans 13 amino acids. CDR3 sequence (DNA): TGTGCCACCTCCCGAGGGGTAGATCAGCCCCAGCATTTT. Translated, it gives CATSRGVDQPQHF.

The V call is TRBV5-1, the J call TRBJ2-5; 10 nucleotides agree with TRBD1. The length of the CDR3 is 16 residues. Per germline, CDR1 SGHRS and CDR2 YFSETQ. The V and J ends lost 0 bases and 1 base, in that order; junction bases with no gene match: 3. The CDR3: CASSLAGQGLQETQYF. The CDR3 DNA follows: TGCGCCAGCAGCTTGGCGGGACAGGGGCTCCAAGAGACCCAGTACTTC.

This clonotype has just a few counts. J is TRBJ2-7 and V is TRBV5-6, with 7 bases that match TRBD1. The CDR3 is 16 amino acids. With V trimmed by 6 bases and J by 0 bases, 12 bases remained unmatched. Germline V CDR1 and CDR2: SGHDT, YYEEEE. The CDR3 loop reads CASTLGTDSSSYEQYF. CDR3 nucleotide sequence: TGTGCCAGCACCCTTGGGACAGATTCTAGCTCCTACGAGCAGTACTTC.